Listed here are 21 T cell receptor beta chains from one sample, sequenced in a study of tissue T cells after allogeneic stem cell transplantation (dated by TCRdb to between 2021 and 2022). The time point label here, explained by the study, means: mouse harvest day 14 after allogeneic transplant. Each mouse graft consisted of 10^7 T-cell-depleted bone marrow cells plus 10^6 splenic CD5+ T cells and was given by tail vein injection. Preparation of the library involved the immunoSEQ multiplex PCR assay. The table comes from immuneACCESS by way of TCRdb, which keeps in-frame sequences with V and J called. Part of the clones is missing from these tables; in studies checked, under half for an unresolved V gene and the rest for unknown reasons. The sample table contains roughly 7,800 clones; only one count was recorded for about a third of them. In total, the top ten clones hold more than 3% of the sample.

Input material: skin. Receptors originate from a female BALB/c mouse given C57BL/6 T cells with graft-versus-host disease after an allogeneic hematopoietic cell transplant.

This clone was recorded a few times. Gene names and germline match the mouse. CDR3 residues: CASSLGRGGTEVFF. The sequenced part of the CDR3 DNA is TGTGCCAGCAGTCTGGGCAGGGGAGGCACAGAAGTCTTC. This chain connects TRBV26 to TRBJ1-1; maybe TRBD1 (6 bases). The read halts 1 residue ahead of the CDR3 end, with the missing end drawn from the germline J gene. V dropped 2 bases and J dropped 4 bases, with 11 bases sitting between them. Germline V lookup: CDR1 KGHPV, CDR2 FQNQEV (reference sequence). The CDR3 extends over 14 amino acids.

This clone has a handful of counts. Gene names refer to mouse genes. Coverage ceases 1 residue before the CDR3 finishes, and the germline J gene fills in the end. In the same sample, other DNA sequences code for this CDR3. This sequence joins TRBV26 and TRBJ2-2; 7 nucleotides match TRBD1. V trimming: 4 bases; J trimming: 2 bases; junction bases outside the gene matches: 1. The CDR3 has 14 amino acids. CDR1 and CDR2 from the germline V gene are KGHPV and FQNQEV (reference sequence). Here the CDR3 reads CASSPTGNTGQLYF. The CDR3 DNA, read in part, is TGTGCCAGCAGTCCGACAGGGAACACCGGGCAGCTCTAC.

In this sample, this clone turned up a few times. Mouse gene names and germline throughout. With the read ending 1 residue before the CDR3 end, the germline J gene is used to fill in that end. V and J are TRBV26 and TRBJ1-2; 7 positions match TRBD1. The CDR3 is 13 amino acids. CDR1 and CDR2 from the germline V gene are KGHPV and FQNQEV (reference sequence). J gave up 0 bases and V 5 bases, and 0 bases lay outside the gene matches. This chain's CDR3 is CASSGQANSDYTF. The part of the CDR3 DNA that was read is TGTGCCAGCAGTGGACAGGCAAACTCCGACTACACC.

A few counts support this clone. The listed genes are named as in mouse. From the germline J gene comes the end of the CDR3, since the read stops 1 residue before it. Other DNA sequences in the sample encode the same CDR3. The chain employs TRBV26 and TRBJ2-2, with D possibly matching TRBD1 (5 bases). The CDR3 loop spans 14 amino acids. The germline V gene encodes CDR1 KGHPV and CDR2 FQNQEV (reference sequence). Between the trimmed V and J ends, which lost 4 bases and 1 base, there was a span of 7 bases. The covered CDR3 bases are TGTGCCAGCAGTCCCCAGGGAAACACCGGGCAGCTCTAC. It yields the protein CASSPQGNTGQLY. The entire CDR3 is CASSPQGNTGQLYF.

In regard to this clone: Gene names and germline match the mouse. Here the CDR3 reads CASSLKGLSAETLYF. The CDR3 bases that were read are TGTGCCAGCAGTCTGAAGGGGCTTAGTGCAGAAACGCTGTAT. The gene calls are TRBV26 and TRBJ2-3; D possibly matches TRBD1 or TRBD2 (5 bases each). With the read ending 1 residue before the CDR3 end, the germline J gene is used to fill in that end. The CDR3 runs to 15 residues. Between the trimmed V and J ends, which lost 2 bases and 0 bases, there was a span of 9 bases. The germline CDR1 and CDR2 sequences are KGHPV and FQNQEV (reference sequence).

With respect to this clone: Gene names are the mouse ones. The CDR3 end is not reached by the read, which stops 1 residue before it; the germline J gene fills it in. The chain is built from TRBV31 and TRBJ1-3, with TRBD1 identical over 9 bases. The J segment lost 2 bases and the V segment lost 0 bases, leaving 2 bases of the junction unmatched. The V gene's germline CDR1 is GKSSPN and CDR2 SITVG. The CDR3 is 15 amino acids. CDR3 bases read: TGTGCCTGGAGTCTAAGGGACAGGGCTGGAAATACGCTCTAT. It codes for CAWSLRDRAGNTLY. The entire CDR3 is CAWSLRDRAGNTLYF.

About this clone itself: Genes and germline are mouse. With the read ending 1 residue before the CDR3 end, the germline J gene is used to fill in that end. V is TRBV23 and J is TRBJ2-4; TRBD2, the table's D call, was not compared with the DNA. This CDR3 contains 17 residues. From germline, CDR1 is KGHTA and CDR2 FQNQQP. Incomplete CDR3 DNA: TGCTCCAGCAGTCAAATGATGGGGGGGCGCGGTCAAAACACCTTGTAC. Its translation: CSSSQMMGGRGQNTLY. From start to end, the CDR3 is CSSSQMMGGRGQNTLYF.

In its sample, this clone ranks as medium-sized. Genes and germline come from the mouse. The CDR3 end lies 1 residue beyond the end of the read and is filled in from the germline J gene. This chain connects TRBV26 to TRBJ1-3; unclear D gene. The CDR3 is 15 amino acids. CDR1 is KGHPV and CDR2 is FQNQEV in the germline V gene (reference sequence). Trimming cost V 0 bases and J 2 bases, with 8 bases left between them. CDR3 DNA (partial): TGTGCCAGCAGTCTGTCGATTAGGGCTGGAAATACGCTCTAT. Translated, it gives CASSLSIRAGNTLY. The whole CDR3 reads CASSLSIRAGNTLYF. Full variable domain (outside the CDR3, taken from reference TRBV26 and TRBJ1-3): NSKVIQTPRYLVKGQGQKAKMRCIPEKGHPVVFWYQQNKNNEFKFLINFQNQEVLQQIDMTEKRFSAECPSNSPCSLEIQSSEAGDSALYLCASSLSIRAGNTLYFGEGSRLIVV.

This clone has just one count. All gene names here are mouse names. The DNA ends 1 residue before the CDR3 does, and the rest of the CDR3 is filled in from the germline J gene. This rearrangement joins TRBV2 to TRBJ2-4, with 10 bases matching TRBD2. In germline, CDR1 is LGHNA, CDR2 YSYQKL. The CDR3 covers 17 residues. V was clipped by 0 bases and J by 1 base; unmatched bases: 4. CDR3 in amino acids: CASSQETGGGRQNTLYF. The sequenced CDR3 bases are TGTGCCAGCAGCCAAGAAACTGGGGGGGGCCGTCAAAACACCTTGTAC.

Comments on this clone: Gene names are mouse gene names. The CDR3 is cut off 1 residue early in the read; its end comes from the germline J gene. This rearrangement joins TRBV26 to TRBJ2-5; 7 bases line up with TRBD1. The CDR3 loop spans 13 amino acids. Germline CDR1 reads KGHPV; CDR2 reads FQNQEV (reference sequence). J lost 4 bases, V lost 6 bases, and 4 bases had no gene match. The sequenced part of the CDR3 DNA is TGTGCCAGCAGGGCCGGGACAGAAGACACCCAGTAC. Its protein is CASRAGTEDTQY. The whole CDR3 sequence reads CASRAGTEDTQYF.

With respect to this clone: Gene names follow the mouse nomenclature. The sequence runs out 1 residue before the end of the CDR3; the remainder is reconstructed from the germline J gene. This chain joins TRBV26 and TRBJ2-7; 9 bases map to TRBD2. The V segment lost 2 bases and the J segment 2 bases; nucleotides outside the gene matches: 1. CDR3 length equals 14 residues. Per the germline V gene, CDR1 is KGHPV and CDR2 is FQNQEV (reference sequence). CDR3 DNA, as far as it was read: TGTGCCAGCAGTCTGGGGACTGGGACCTATGAACAGTAC. This encodes CASSLGTGTYEQY. The whole CDR3 sequence reads CASSLGTGTYEQYF.

In its sample, this clone was seen once. Mouse names are used for the genes. The CDR3 is cut off 1 residue early in the read; its end comes from the germline J gene. This sequence joins TRBV1 and TRBJ2-4, with D possibly matching TRBD2 (7 bases). CDR3 length: 17 residues. The ends were cut back, 0 bases at V and 0 bases at J, with 13 bases in the middle. From germline, CDR1 is NSQYPW and CDR2 LRSPGD (reference sequence). CDR3 in amino acids: CTCSADRWGASQNTLYF. The part of the CDR3 DNA that was read is TGCACCTGCAGTGCAGATAGATGGGGGGCTAGTCAAAACACCTTGTAC.

This clone was counted a few times. Any gene name here is a mouse gene name. Read coverage stops 1 residue before the CDR3 terminus; the germline J gene supplies the remainder. This chain connects TRBV24 to TRBJ1-5; tentative D call: TRBD1 (5 bases). Per the germline V gene, CDR1 is KGHTA and CDR2 is FRNEEI. Trimming removed 1 base at V and 2 bases at J, with 9 bases between. This CDR3 has 15 amino acids. The CDR3 region is CASSLWQGYNQAPLF. The CDR3 DNA, read in part, is TGTGCCAGCAGTCTGTGGCAGGGATACAACCAGGCTCCGCTT.

This clone was seen just once. Any gene name here is a mouse gene name. From the germline J gene comes the end of the CDR3, since the read stops 1 residue before it. The V gene is TRBV3, the J gene TRBJ2-4; D is unresolved. CDR3 length: 13 amino acids. With 0 bases removed from V and 3 bases from J, the gap between germline ends came to 4 bases. Germline V CDR1 and CDR2: SNHLY, FYNGKV (reference sequence). The CDR3 spells CASSLAGQNTLYF. CDR3 DNA (partial): TGTGCCAGCAGCTTAGCAGGCCAAAACACCTTGTAC.

This clone has only a few counts. Gene names and germline match the mouse. The read terminates 1 residue before the CDR3 end, so the remaining end is supplied by the germline J gene. The rearrangement links TRBV1 to TRBJ1-6; D call uncertain. TRBJ1-6 is sorted into the ORF group, with uncertain function. V lost 0 bases to trimming and J lost 10 bases, with 10 bases between them. The length of the CDR3 is 14 residues. The germline CDR1 and CDR2 sequences are NSQYPW and LRSPGD (reference sequence). The CDR3 sequence is CTCSAETGRSPLYF. CDR3 DNA (partial): TGCACCTGCAGTGCAGAGACGGGAAGGTCGCCCCTCTAC.

By sample fraction, this clone is medium-sized. Mouse germline and gene names are used. Read data end 1 residue before the CDR3 end; the end is taken from the germline J gene. The chain couples TRBV26 to TRBJ2-3; 8 nucleotides match TRBD2. The CDR3 is 13 amino acids. Germline CDR1 reads KGHPV; CDR2 reads FQNQEV (reference sequence). V shed 7 bases, J shed 4 bases, and the junction held 4 bases outside the gene matches. Here the CDR3 reads CASTRLGTETLYF. The sequenced CDR3 bases are TGTGCCAGCACCCGACTGGGGACAGAAACGCTGTAT.

For this clone: Genes and germline come from the mouse. The read terminates 1 residue ahead of where the CDR3 ends, so the germline J gene completes it. The rearrangement links TRBV14 to TRBJ2-7; 8 nucleotides line up with TRBD2. The CDR3 is 15 residues long. CDR1 and CDR2 (germline): SGHDT, FRDEAV. V shed 1 base, J shed 0 bases, and the junction held 3 bases outside the gene matches. The CDR3 loop is CASSFAGGPSYEQYF. The sequenced CDR3 bases are TGTGCCAGCAGTTTCGCTGGGGGGCCCTCCTATGAACAGTAC.

This clone has just a few counts. These gene names are mouse names. The CDR3 extends 1 residue past the end of the read, so its final part is completed from the germline J gene. This chain joins TRBV12-1 and TRBJ2-7, with D hard to call. The ends were cut back, 0 bases at V and 0 bases at J, with 5 bases in the middle. The CDR3 is made up of 13 amino acids. CDR1 and CDR2 from the germline V gene are SGHSN and HYEKVE. Partial CDR3 DNA: TGTGCCAGCTCTCTCGCAATCTCCTATGAACAGTAC. This gives the protein CASSLAISYEQY. In full, the CDR3 is CASSLAISYEQYF.

Details on this clone: Genes and germline are mouse. Coverage ceases 1 residue before the CDR3 finishes, and the germline J gene fills in the end. This chain links TRBV16 with TRBJ2-7; 9 nucleotides agree with TRBD2. J lost 2 bases, V lost 3 bases, and 2 bases had no gene match. Germline CDR1 reads SGHSA; CDR2 reads FRNQAP. This CDR3 spans 14 amino acids. CDR3 loop: CASSLSGGAYEQYF. The DNA read from the CDR3 is TGTGCAAGCAGCTTGTCTGGGGGGGCCTATGAACAGTAC.

This clone was seen a few times. Any gene name here is a mouse gene name. The CDR3 end falls 1 residue outside the read, so it is completed with the germline J gene. V usage is TRBV12-1 and J usage is TRBJ1-3; 8 nucleotides line up with TRBD1. Germline V gene data show CDR1 as SGHSN and CDR2 as HYEKVE. The trim removed 4 bases at V and 0 bases at J, leaving 7 bases unmatched. This CDR3 spans 16 amino acids. The CDR3 reads CASSGQGPFSGNTLYF. CDR3 bases read: TGTGCCAGCTCCGGACAGGGTCCCTTTTCTGGAAATACGCTCTAT.

With regard to this clone: Gene names refer to mouse genes. The read stops 1 residue short of the end of the CDR3; the missing end is completed from the germline J gene. The V and J genes are TRBV23 and TRBJ2-4. The CDR3 has 13 amino acids. Germline CDR1 KGHTA, CDR2 FQNQQP. The CDR3 region is CSSSQTGENTLYF. CDR3 DNA, as far as it was read: TGCTCCAGCAGTCAAACCGGGGAAAACACCTTGTAC.